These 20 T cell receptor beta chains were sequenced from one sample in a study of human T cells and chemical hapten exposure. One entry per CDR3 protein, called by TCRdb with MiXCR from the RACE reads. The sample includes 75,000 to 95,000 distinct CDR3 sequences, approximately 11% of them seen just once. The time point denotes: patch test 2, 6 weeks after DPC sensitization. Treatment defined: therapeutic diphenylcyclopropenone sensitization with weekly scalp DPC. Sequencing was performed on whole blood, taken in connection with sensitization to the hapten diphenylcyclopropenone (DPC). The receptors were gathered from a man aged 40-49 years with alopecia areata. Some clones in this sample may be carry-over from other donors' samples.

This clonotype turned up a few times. Here the CDR3 reads CASRGQGLSNQPQHF. CDR3 nucleotide sequence: TGTGCCAGCAGAGGACAGGGTTTAAGCAATCAGCCCCAGCATTTT. This rearrangement joins TRBV12-3 or TRBV12-4 to TRBJ1-5, with 8 bases fitting TRBD1. The V segment lost 6 bases and the J segment 1 base; nucleotides outside the gene matches: 5. The CDR3 is 15 residues long.

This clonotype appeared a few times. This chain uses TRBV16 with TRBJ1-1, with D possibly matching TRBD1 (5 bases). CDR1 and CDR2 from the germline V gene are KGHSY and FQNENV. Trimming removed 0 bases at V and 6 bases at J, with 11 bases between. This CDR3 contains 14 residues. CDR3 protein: CASSQSQGGAEAFF. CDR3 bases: TGTGCCAGCAGCCAATCGCAGGGAGGGGCTGAAGCTTTCTTT. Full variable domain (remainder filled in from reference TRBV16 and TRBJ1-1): GEEVAQTPKHLVRGEGQKAKLYCAPIKGHSYVFWYQQVLKNEFKFLISFQNENVFDETGMPKERFSAKCLPNSPCSLEIQATKLEDSAVYFCASSQSQGGAEAFFGQGTRLTVV.

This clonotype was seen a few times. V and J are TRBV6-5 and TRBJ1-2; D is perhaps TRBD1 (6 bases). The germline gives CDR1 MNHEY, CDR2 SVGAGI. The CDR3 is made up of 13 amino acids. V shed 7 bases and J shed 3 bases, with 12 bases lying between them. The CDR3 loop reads CASKRGGDYGYTF. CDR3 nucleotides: TGTGCCAGCAAAAGGGGGGGGGACTATGGCTACACCTTC.

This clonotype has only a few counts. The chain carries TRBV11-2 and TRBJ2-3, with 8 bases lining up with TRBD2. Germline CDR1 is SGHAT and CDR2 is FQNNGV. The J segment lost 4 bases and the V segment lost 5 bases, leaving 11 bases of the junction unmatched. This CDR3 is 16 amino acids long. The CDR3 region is CASSLGGGAGADTQYF. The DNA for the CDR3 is TGTGCCAGCAGCCTAGGGGGGGGAGCGGGAGCAGATACGCAGTATTTT.

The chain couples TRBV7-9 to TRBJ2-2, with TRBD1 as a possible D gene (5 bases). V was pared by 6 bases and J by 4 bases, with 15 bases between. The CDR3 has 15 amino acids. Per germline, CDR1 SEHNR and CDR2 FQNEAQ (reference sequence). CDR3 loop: CASRGISGFTGELFF. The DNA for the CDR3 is TGTGCCAGCAGGGGTATTTCAGGGTTCACCGGGGAGCTGTTTTTT.

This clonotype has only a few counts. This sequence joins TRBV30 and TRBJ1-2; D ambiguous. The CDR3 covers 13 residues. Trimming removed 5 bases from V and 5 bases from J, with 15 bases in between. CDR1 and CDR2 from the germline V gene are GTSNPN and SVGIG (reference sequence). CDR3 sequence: CAWEASALYGYTF. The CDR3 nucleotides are TGTGCCTGGGAGGCGTCTGCCTTATATGGCTACACCTTC.

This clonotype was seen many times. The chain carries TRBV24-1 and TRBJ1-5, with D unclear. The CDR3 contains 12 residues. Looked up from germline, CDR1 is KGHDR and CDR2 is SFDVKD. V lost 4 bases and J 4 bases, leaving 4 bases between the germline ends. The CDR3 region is CATSEGNQPQHF. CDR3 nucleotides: TGTGCCACCAGTGAAGGGAATCAGCCCCAGCATTTT.

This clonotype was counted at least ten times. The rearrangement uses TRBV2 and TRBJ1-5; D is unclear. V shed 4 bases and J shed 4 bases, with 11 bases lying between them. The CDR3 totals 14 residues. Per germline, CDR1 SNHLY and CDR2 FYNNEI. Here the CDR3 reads CASSAGWGNQPQHF. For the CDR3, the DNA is TGTGCCAGCAGTGCTGGGTGGGGAAATCAGCCCCAGCATTTT.

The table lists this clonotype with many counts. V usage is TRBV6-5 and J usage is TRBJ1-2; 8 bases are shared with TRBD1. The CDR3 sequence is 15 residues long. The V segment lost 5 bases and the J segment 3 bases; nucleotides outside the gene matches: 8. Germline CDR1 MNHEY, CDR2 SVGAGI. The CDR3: CASSHRGTDYYGYTF. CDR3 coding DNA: TGTGCCAGCAGTCACAGGGGGACGGATTACTATGGCTACACCTTC.

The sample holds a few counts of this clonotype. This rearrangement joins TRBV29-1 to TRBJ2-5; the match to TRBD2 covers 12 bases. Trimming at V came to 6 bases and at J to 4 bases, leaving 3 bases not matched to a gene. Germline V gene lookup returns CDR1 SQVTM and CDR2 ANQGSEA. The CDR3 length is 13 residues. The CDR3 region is CSVPGLAGETQYF. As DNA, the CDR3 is TGCAGCGTGCCGGGACTAGCGGGAGAGACCCAGTACTTC.

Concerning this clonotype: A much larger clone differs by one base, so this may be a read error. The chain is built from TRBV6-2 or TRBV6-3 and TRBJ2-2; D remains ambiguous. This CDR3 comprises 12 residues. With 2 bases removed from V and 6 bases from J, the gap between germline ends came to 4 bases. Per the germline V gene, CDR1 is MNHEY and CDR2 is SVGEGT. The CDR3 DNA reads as TGTGCCAGCAGTTACGGGTCCGGGGAGCTGTTTTTT. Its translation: CASSYGSGELFF.

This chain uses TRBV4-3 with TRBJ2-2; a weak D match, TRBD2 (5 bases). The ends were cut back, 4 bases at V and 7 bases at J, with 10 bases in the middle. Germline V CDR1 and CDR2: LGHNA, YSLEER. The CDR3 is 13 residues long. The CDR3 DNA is TGCGCCAGCAGCCCTGCGAGGGACGGGGAGCTGTTTTTT. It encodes CASSPARDGELFF.

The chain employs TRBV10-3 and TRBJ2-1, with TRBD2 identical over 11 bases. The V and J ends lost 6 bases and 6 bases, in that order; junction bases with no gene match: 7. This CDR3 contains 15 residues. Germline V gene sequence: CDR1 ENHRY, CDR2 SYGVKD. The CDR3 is CAIRGTSGSANEQFF. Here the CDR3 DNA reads TGTGCCATCAGGGGTACTAGCGGGAGTGCCAATGAGCAGTTCTTC.

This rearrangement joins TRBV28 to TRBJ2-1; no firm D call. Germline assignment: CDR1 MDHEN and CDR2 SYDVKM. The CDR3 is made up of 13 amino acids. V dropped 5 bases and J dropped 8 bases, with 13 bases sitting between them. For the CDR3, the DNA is TGTGCCAGCAGTGCCAGCCCCTTCGATGAGCAGTTCTTC. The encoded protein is CASSASPFDEQFF.

CDR3 residues: CASQGGATNEKLFF. The CDR3, as DNA: TGTGCCAGCCAGGGGGGGGCAACTAATGAAAAACTGTTTTTT. The gene calls are TRBV28 and TRBJ1-4; 7 bases are shared with TRBD1. CDR1 is MDHEN, CDR2 SYDVKM, per germline. The CDR3 extends over 14 amino acids. V shed 8 bases and J 0 bases; nucleotides not matched to a gene: 3.

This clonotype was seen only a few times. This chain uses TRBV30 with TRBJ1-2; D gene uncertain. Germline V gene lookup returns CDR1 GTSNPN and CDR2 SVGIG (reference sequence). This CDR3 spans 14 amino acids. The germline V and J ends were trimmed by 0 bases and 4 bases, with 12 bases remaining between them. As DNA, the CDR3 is TGTGCCTGGAGTGTTGAGGGAAATACCTATGGCTACACCTTC. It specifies CAWSVEGNTYGYTF. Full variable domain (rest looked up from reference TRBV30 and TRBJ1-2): SQTIHQWPATLVQPVGSPLSLECTVEGTSNPNLYWYRQAAGRGLQLLFYSVGIGQISSEVPQNLSASRPQDRQFILSSKKLLLSDSGFYLCAWSVEGNTYGYTFGSGTRLTVV.

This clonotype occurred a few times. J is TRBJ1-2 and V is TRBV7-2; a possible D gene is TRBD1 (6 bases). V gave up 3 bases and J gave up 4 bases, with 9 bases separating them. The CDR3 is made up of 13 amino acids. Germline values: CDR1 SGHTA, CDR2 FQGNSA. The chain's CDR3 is CASSFDRPYGYTF. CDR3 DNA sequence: TGTGCCAGCAGCTTTGACAGGCCCTATGGCTACACCTTC.

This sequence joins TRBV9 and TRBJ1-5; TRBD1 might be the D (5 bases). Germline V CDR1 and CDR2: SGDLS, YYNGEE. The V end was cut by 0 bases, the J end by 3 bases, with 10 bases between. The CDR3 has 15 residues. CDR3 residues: CASSVAGQDNQPQHF. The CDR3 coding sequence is TGTGCCAGCAGCGTAGCAGGGCAGGACAATCAGCCCCAGCATTTT.

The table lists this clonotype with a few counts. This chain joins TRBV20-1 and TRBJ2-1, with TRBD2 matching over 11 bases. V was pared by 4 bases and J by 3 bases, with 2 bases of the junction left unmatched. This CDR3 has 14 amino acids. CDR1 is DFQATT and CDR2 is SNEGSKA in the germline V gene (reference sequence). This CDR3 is CSAMGLAVYNEQFF. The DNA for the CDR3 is TGCAGTGCTATGGGACTAGCGGTCTACAATGAGCAGTTCTTC.

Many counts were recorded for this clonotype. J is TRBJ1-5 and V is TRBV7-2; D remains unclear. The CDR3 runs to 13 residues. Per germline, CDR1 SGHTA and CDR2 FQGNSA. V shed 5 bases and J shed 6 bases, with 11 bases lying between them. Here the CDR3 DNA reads TGTGCCAGCAGCCCAACGGACGGTCAGCCCCAGCATTTT. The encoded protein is CASSPTDGQPQHF.